A single sample is the source of the 10 T cell receptor beta chains below, sequenced in a study of blood T cells in healthy people across ages. The authors ran a second PCR of roughly 6 to 12 cycles using a sample-barcoded 5' primer and a J-beta primer mix. TCRdb ran MiXCR on the 5' RACE reads and lists one entry per CDR3 protein. The repertoire holds roughly 790,000 distinct CDR3 sequences, with roughly two fifths as singletons. Specimen: blood. All receptors derive from a woman in her sixties or seventies in good health.

The table lists this clonotype with a few counts. J is TRBJ2-5 and V is TRBV7-2; 7 bases align to TRBD1. Per the germline V gene, CDR1 is SGHTA and CDR2 is FQGNSA. V dropped 5 bases and J dropped 1; count of bases not matched to a gene: 7. This CDR3 comprises 15 residues. CDR3 protein: CASSPRAGGQETQYF. The CDR3 DNA reads TGTGCCAGCAGCCCTCGGGCAGGGGGCCAAGAGACCCAGTACTTC.

A few counts support this clonotype. The V call is TRBV14, the J call TRBJ2-3; 8 positions agree with TRBD2. This CDR3 contains 15 residues. V lost 3 bases, J lost 4 bases, and 6 bases stayed unmatched. Germline loops: CDR1 SGHDN, CDR2 FVKESK. The CDR3 region has the DNA TGTGCCAGCAGCCACGGGACTAGTCGACCAGATACGCAGTATTTT. Its protein product is CASSHGTSRPDTQYF.

This clonotype showed up many times. This sequence joins TRBV29-1 and TRBJ2-5, with TRBD1 identical over 9 bases. Per germline, CDR1 SQVTM and CDR2 ANQGSEA. Losses at the gene ends were 3 bases for V and 5 bases for J; bases not matched to a gene: 7. The CDR3 spans 14 residues. CDR3: CSVDNDRGMETQYF. The CDR3 DNA reads as TGCAGCGTTGATAACGACAGGGGGATGGAGACCCAGTACTTC.

The rearrangement joins TRBV5-8 to TRBJ2-5; perhaps D is TRBD1 or TRBD2 (5 bases each). The CDR3 contains 13 residues. V was cut by 3 bases and J by 6 bases, with 12 bases left in between. The V gene's germline CDR1 is SGHTS and CDR2 YDEGEE. CDR3 sequence (DNA): TGTGCCAGCAGCTCAATGGGGGAGAAGACCCAGTACTTC. This sequence encodes CASSSMGEKTQYF. Drawing the rest from reference TRBV5-8 and TRBJ2-5, the complete variable domain is EAGVTQSPTHLIKTRGQQATLRCSPISGHTSVYWYQQALGLGLQFLLWYDEGEERNRGNFPPRFSGRQFPNYSSELNVNALELEDSALYLCASSSMGEKTQYFGPGTRLLVL.

The rearrangement joins TRBV7-2 to TRBJ2-1, with TRBD2 matching 7 bases. J lost 6 bases, V lost 5 bases, and 10 bases had no gene match. Germline values: CDR1 SGHTA, CDR2 FQGNSA. The CDR3 is 15 residues long. The CDR3 reads CASSIKNGGINEQFF. In DNA, the CDR3 is TGTGCCAGCAGCATTAAGAACGGGGGGATCAATGAGCAGTTCTTC.

The rearrangement links TRBV20-1 to TRBJ1-2; 9 positions agree with TRBD1. The CDR3 extends over 16 amino acids. The junction had 11 bases not matched to a gene; V was cut back by 3 bases and J by 3 bases. In germline, CDR1 is DFQATT, CDR2 SNEGSKA (reference sequence). The CDR3 region has the DNA TGCAGTGCTAGCCGGACAGGGGAGAGGTTAGACTATGGCTACACCTTC. This sequence encodes CSASRTGERLDYGYTF.

This sequence joins TRBV7-2 and TRBJ2-2; TRBD2 agrees at 15 bases. Germline lookup yields CDR1 SGHTA and CDR2 FQGNSA. The CDR3 consists of 19 residues. The V segment lost 1 base and the J segment 2 bases; nucleotides outside the gene matches: 5. CDR3: CASSLVGTSGGHNTGELFF. The CDR3 DNA reads as TGTGCCAGCAGCTTAGTCGGGACTAGCGGGGGGCATAACACCGGGGAGCTGTTTTTT. Drawing the rest from reference TRBV7-2 and TRBJ2-2, the complete variable domain is GAGVSQSPSNKVTEKGKDVELRCDPISGHTALYWYRQSLGQGLEFLIYFQGNSAPDKSGLPSDRFSAERTGGSVSTLTIQRTQQEDSAVYLCASSLVGTSGGHNTGELFFGEGSRLTVL.

This rearrangement joins TRBV29-1 to TRBJ2-5; unclear D gene. The CDR3 covers 15 residues. Trimming cost V 4 bases and J 2 bases, with 17 bases left between them. Germline lookup yields CDR1 SQVTM and CDR2 ANQGSEA. CDR3: CSVGYWSAEQETQYF. The CDR3 DNA reads as TGCAGCGTTGGGTACTGGTCAGCTGAACAAGAGACCCAGTACTTC.

This clonotype has only a few counts. This chain links TRBV20-1 with TRBJ2-5; a weak D match, TRBD1 (5 bases). The V gene's germline CDR1 is DFQATT and CDR2 SNEGSKA (reference sequence). The CDR3 extends over 14 amino acids. The germline V and J ends were trimmed by 0 bases and 2 bases, with 10 bases remaining between them. CDR3 in amino acids: CSARDEQAQETQYF. In nucleotides, the CDR3 is TGCAGTGCTAGAGATGAACAGGCTCAAGAGACCCAGTACTTC.

Of note for this clonotype: A read error may account for a junction end that differs from germline. The chain carries TRBV12-3 or TRBV12-4 and TRBJ1-2, with D possibly TRBD1 on 6 matching bases. This CDR3 has 13 residues. CDR3 sequence (DNA): TGTACCAGCAGTACAACAGGGTTCCCTGGCTACACCTTC. It codes for CTSSTTGFPGYTF.